Below, one T cell receptor beta chain is given with its context. V gave up 0 bases and J gave up 6 bases; unmatched junction bases: 18. The CDR3 totals 19 residues. Germline CDR1 SGHVS, CDR2 FNYEAQ. The sample is drawn from a study of blood T cell repertoires in COVID-19. About the study: Sites in the United States, Italy and Spain provided acute and convalescent COVID-19 samples.

Sequenced by immunoSEQ multiplex PCR; TCRdb stores in-frame clones only, minus some. The table shows 150,000 to 200,000 clones, with roughly 90% occurring only once. Enrollees, roughly 18 to 89 years old, lived in approximately 24 US areas. Assignment of participants to cohorts was predicated upon participant-reported clinical history. Two negative PCRs, clearance, or symptom resolution were required of recovered Cohort 3 donors. The sequence was obtained from a woman younger than 35 who had recovered from COVID-19. The sample consisted of PBMCs or T cells enriched from blood (not recorded which). The chain joins TRBV7-6 to TRBJ2-7, with 9 nucleotides matching TRBD2. The CDR3 nucleotides are TGTGCCAGCAGCTTAGCCTCCCGGGTGCGCGGGGGGGTCTCCACCGAGCAGTACTTC. Protein: CASSLASRVRGGVSTEQYF.